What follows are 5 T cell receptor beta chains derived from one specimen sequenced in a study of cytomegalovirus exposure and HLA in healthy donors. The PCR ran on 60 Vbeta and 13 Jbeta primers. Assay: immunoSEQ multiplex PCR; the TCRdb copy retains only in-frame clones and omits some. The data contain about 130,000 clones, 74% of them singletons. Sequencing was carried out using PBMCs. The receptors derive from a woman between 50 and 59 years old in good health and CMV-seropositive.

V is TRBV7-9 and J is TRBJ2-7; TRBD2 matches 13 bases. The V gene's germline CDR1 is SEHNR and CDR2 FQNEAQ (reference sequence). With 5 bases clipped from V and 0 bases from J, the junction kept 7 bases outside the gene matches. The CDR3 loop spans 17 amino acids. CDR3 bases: TGTGCCAGCAGCGGAAGACTAGCGGGGGGTCTCTCCTACGAGCAGTACTTC. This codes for CASSGRLAGGLSYEQYF.

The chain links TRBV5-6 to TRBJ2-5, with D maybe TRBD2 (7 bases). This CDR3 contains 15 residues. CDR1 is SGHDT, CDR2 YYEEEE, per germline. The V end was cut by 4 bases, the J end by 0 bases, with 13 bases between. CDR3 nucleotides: TGTGCCAGCAGCGGTCGGGGGGCATACCAAGAGACCCAGTACTTC. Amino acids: CASSGRGAYQETQYF.

For the CDR3, the DNA is TGTGCCAGCAGTGGGGCCAGAACCACCGGGGAGCTGTTTTTT. This codes for CASSGARTTGELFF. J is TRBJ2-2 and V is TRBV2, with D unresolved. The germline gives CDR1 SNHLY, CDR2 FYNNEI. V gave up 4 bases and J gave up 4 bases, with 10 bases separating them. The CDR3 consists of 14 residues.

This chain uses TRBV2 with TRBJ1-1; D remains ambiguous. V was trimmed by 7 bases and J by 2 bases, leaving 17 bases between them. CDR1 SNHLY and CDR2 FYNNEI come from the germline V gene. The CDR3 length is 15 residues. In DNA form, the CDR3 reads TGTGCCAGCACCGTTCTAACAGCAATAAACACTGAAGCTTTCTTT. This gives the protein CASTVLTAINTEAFF.

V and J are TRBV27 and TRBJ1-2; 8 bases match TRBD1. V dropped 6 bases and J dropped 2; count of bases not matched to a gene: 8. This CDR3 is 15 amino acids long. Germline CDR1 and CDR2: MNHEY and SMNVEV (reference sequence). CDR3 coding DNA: TGTGCCAGCAGACACTCTCGACAGGGGAACTATGGCTACACCTTC. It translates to CASRHSRQGNYGYTF.